The 21 T cell receptor beta chains given below trace back to one sample, sequenced in a study of early T cells in non-severe SARS-CoV-2 infection. MiXCR, applied by TCRdb to the 5' RACE reads, yields one record per CDR3 protein. The table shows about 83,000 distinct CDR3 sequences, with under 11% occurring only once. The sample here was whole blood, taken at baseline. Every receptor here comes from an adult who was a healthcare worker with PCR-confirmed SARS-CoV-2 infection or an uninfected control (not recorded which).

This clonotype showed up just a few times. This sequence joins TRBV3-1 and TRBJ2-2; D unresolved. The V gene's germline CDR1 is LGHDT and CDR2 YNNKEL (reference sequence). This CDR3 is 14 amino acids long. V lost 3 bases and J 0 bases, leaving 5 bases between the germline ends. CDR3 nucleotides: TGTGCCAGCAGCCAGGCTTCGAACACCGGGGAGCTGTTTTTT. Residues: CASSQASNTGELFF.

The CDR3 here is CASSPGGADSQETQYF. CDR3 in DNA: TGTGCCAGCAGCCCAGGCGGAGCAGACAGTCAAGAGACCCAGTACTTC. The V gene is TRBV7-9, the J gene TRBJ2-5; TRBD1 might be the D (5 bases). The V gene's germline CDR1 is SEHNR and CDR2 FQNEAQ (reference sequence). Trimming stripped 5 bases from V and 2 bases from J, with 18 bases between. This CDR3 has 16 residues. The full variable domain, rest sourced from reference TRBV7-9 and TRBJ2-5, is DTGVSQNPRHKITKRGQNVTFRCDPISEHNRLYWYRQTLGQGPEFLTYFQNEAQLEKSRLLSDRFSAERPKGSFSTLEIQRTEQGDSAMYLCASSPGGADSQETQYFGPGTRLLVL.

This chain joins TRBV27 and TRBJ2-7; D is perhaps TRBD1 (6 bases). Germline V gives CDR1 MNHEY, CDR2 SMNVEV (reference sequence). The V end was cut by 3 bases, the J end by 0 bases, with 12 bases between. The CDR3 covers 15 residues. CDR3 coding DNA: TGTGCCAGCAGTTTCAACAGGGCTAGCTCCTACGAGCAGTACTTC. It codes for CASSFNRASSYEQYF.

Many counts were recorded for this clonotype. V is TRBV25-1 and J is TRBJ2-4; the D gene is possibly TRBD1 (5 bases). Germline CDR1 MGHDK, CDR2 SYGVNS. The ends were cut back, 4 bases at V and 9 bases at J, with 7 bases in the middle. This CDR3 is 11 amino acids long. The CDR3 nucleotides are TGTGCCAGCAGTGGCAGGGTCATTCAGTACTTC. Translating gives CASSGRVIQYF. Combining the CDR3 with reference TRBV25-1 and TRBJ2-4 gives the whole variable domain EADIYQTPRYLVIGTGKKITLECSQTMGHDKMYWYQQDPGMELHLIHYSYGVNSTEKGDLSSESTVSRIRTEHFPLTLESARPSHTSQYLCASSGRVIQYFGAGTRLSVL.

This clonotype showed up many times. The genes are TRBV29-1 and TRBJ2-5; D gene uncertain. The germline V gene has CDR1 SQVTM and CDR2 ANQGSEA. The V end was cut by 1 base, the J end by 5 bases, with 11 bases between. The CDR3 totals 13 residues. CDR3 region: CSVEGLGWETQYF. The DNA of the CDR3 is TGCAGCGTTGAAGGTTTGGGATGGGAGACCCAGTACTTC.

Ten or more counts support this clonotype. V and J are TRBV28 and TRBJ1-2, with 7 positions matching TRBD1. There are 13 residues in the CDR3. V trimming: 6 bases; J trimming: 2 bases; junction bases outside the gene matches: 3. The germline V gene encodes CDR1 MDHEN and CDR2 SYDVKM. In DNA form, the CDR3 reads TGTGCCAGCAGCCTGGGACAGAACTATGGCTACACCTTC. This codes for CASSLGQNYGYTF.

This clonotype was picked up a small number of times. The chain employs TRBV28 and TRBJ1-4; D is ambiguous. There are 14 residues in the CDR3. The V and J ends lost 2 bases and 4 bases respectively, with 8 bases between them. The germline gives CDR1 MDHEN, CDR2 SYDVKM. CDR3 coding DNA: TGTGCCAGCAGTTTACCCGGGTTTAATGAAAAACTGTTTTTT. Translated, it gives CASSLPGFNEKLFF.

This clonotype appeared a few times. This chain links TRBV7-8 with TRBJ2-1, with TRBD2 matching over 7 bases. The CDR3 spans 14 residues. The trim removed 2 bases at V and 7 bases at J, leaving 5 bases unmatched. Looked up from germline, CDR1 is SGHVS and CDR2 is FQNEAQ. CDR3 DNA: TGTGCCAGCAGCTTAAAACTAGCGCTGAATGAGCAGTTCTTC. Residues: CASSLKLALNEQFF. The full variable domain, in which reference TRBV7-8 and TRBJ2-1 provide the parts outside the CDR3, is GAGVSQSPRYKVAKRGQDVALRCDPISGHVSLFWYQQALGQGPEFLTYFQNEAQLDKSGLPSDRFFAERPEGSVSTLKIQRTQQEDSAVYLCASSLKLALNEQFFGPGTRLTVL.

A few counts support this clonotype. This rearrangement joins TRBV6-6 to TRBJ1-2; D remains ambiguous. Trimming cost V 2 bases and J 3 bases, with 7 bases left between them. This CDR3 is 13 amino acids long. Germline V gene lookup returns CDR1 MNHNY and CDR2 SVGAGI (reference sequence). This CDR3 is CASSYGVDYGYTF. As DNA, the CDR3 is TGTGCCAGCAGTTACGGGGTGGACTATGGCTACACCTTC.

In its sample, this clonotype was seen many times. The genes are TRBV25-1 and TRBJ2-3; D is possibly TRBD2 (6 bases). The CDR3 spans 14 residues. Germline values: CDR1 MGHDK, CDR2 SYGVNS. V shed 2 bases and J shed 9 bases, with 15 bases lying between them. The CDR3 nucleotides read TGTGCCAGCAGTGAAGGGGGGACCGGAATGACGCAGTATTTT. This translates into CASSEGGTGMTQYF.

The CDR3 nucleotides are TGCGCCAGCAGCCGTCTGGGAAACTATGGCTACACCTTC. Its translation is CASSRLGNYGYTF. This chain uses TRBV4-1 with TRBJ1-2, with D hard to call. Trimming took 4 bases from V and 2 from J, leaving 8 bases between them. The CDR3 runs 13 residues. Per germline, CDR1 MGHRA and CDR2 YSYEKL.

This clonotype occurred a few times. The gene calls are TRBV12-3 or TRBV12-4 and TRBJ1-4; D ambiguous. The CDR3 is 12 amino acids. Trimming removed 6 bases at V and 8 bases at J, with 10 bases between. The CDR3 nucleotides are TGTGCCAGCAGGTTACAGCGGGAAAAACTGTTTTTT. This gives the protein CASRLQREKLFF.

The CDR3 loop reads CASLLGIAGGSDEQFF. Here the CDR3 DNA reads TGTGCCAGCCTGTTAGGGATAGCGGGAGGGAGCGATGAGCAGTTCTTC. This rearrangement joins TRBV7-2 to TRBJ2-1, with TRBD2 matching 11 bases. This CDR3 contains 16 residues. Germline V CDR1 and CDR2: SGHTA, FQGNSA. The trim removed 8 bases at V and 8 bases at J, leaving 14 bases unmatched.

The chain joins TRBV6-6 to TRBJ1-1; maybe TRBD1 (5 bases). Germline CDR1 is MNHNY and CDR2 is SVGAGI (reference sequence). This CDR3 has 13 residues. V gave up 2 bases and J gave up 3 bases, with 7 bases separating them. The CDR3 spells CASSYGAHTEAFF. The CDR3 bases are TGTGCCAGCAGTTACGGGGCTCACACTGAAGCTTTCTTT.

This clonotype was found a few times. The gene calls are TRBV20-1 and TRBJ1-2, with D tentatively TRBD1 (6 bases). The V gene's germline CDR1 is DFQATT and CDR2 SNEGSKA (reference sequence). V shed 1 base and J shed 3 bases, with 12 bases lying between them. CDR3 length: 14 amino acids. Here the CDR3 DNA reads TGCAGTGCTAGAGGTGCAGGGGTTGACTATGGCTACACCTTC. The encoded protein is CSARGAGVDYGYTF.

This clonotype was recorded at least ten times. The J gene is TRBJ2-3, the V gene TRBV3-1, with D maybe TRBD2 (5 bases). This CDR3 has 16 amino acids. V lost 0 bases to trimming and J lost 6 bases, with 16 bases between them. Germline CDR1 is LGHDT and CDR2 is YNNKEL (reference sequence). In DNA, the CDR3 is TGTGCCAGCAGCCAAGATAGGCTAGCCTTCGGTGATACGCAGTATTTT. It yields the protein CASSQDRLAFGDTQYF.

In its sample, this clonotype was seen a few times. The chain links TRBV5-5 to TRBJ2-1; the D is unclear. The CDR3 covers 13 residues. Germline V gene lookup returns CDR1 SGHKS and CDR2 YYEKEE (reference sequence). Between the trimmed V and J ends, which lost 2 bases and 10 bases, there was a span of 13 bases. CDR3 sequence: CASSLGAEQEQFF. The CDR3 DNA reads as TGTGCCAGCAGCTTAGGAGCCGAGCAGGAGCAGTTCTTC.

The chain links TRBV10-1 to TRBJ2-5, with unresolved D. Germline CDR1 is WNHNN and CDR2 is SYGVQD (reference sequence). V lost 2 bases, J lost 5 bases, and 9 bases lay in between. The CDR3 length is 13 residues. This chain's CDR3 is CASSESYEETQYF. Written as DNA, the CDR3 is TGCGCCAGCAGTGAGAGTTACGAGGAGACCCAGTACTTC.

About this clonotype itself: A read error may explain this, as a much larger clone is one base away. V is TRBV3-1 and J is TRBJ2-2; D remains unclear. The CDR3 consists of 17 residues. CDR1 is LGHDT, CDR2 YNNKEL, per germline (reference sequence). V shed 1 base and J shed 0 bases, with 12 bases lying between them. CDR3 amino acids: CASSQGLRVSNTGELFF. CDR3 nucleotides: TGTGCCAGCAGCCAAGGGCTTCGCGTCTCGAACACCGGGGAGCTGTTTTTT.

This clonotype was detected a few times. The V call is TRBV21-1, the J call TRBJ1-3; the table's D call, TRBD1, was not checked against the DNA. TRBV21-1 is shown as a pseudogene. This CDR3 spans 16 amino acids. CDR3 sequence (DNA): TGTGCCAGCAGCAACTGGACAGGGGAAGCTGGAAACACCATATATTTT. The encoded protein is CASSNWTGEAGNTIYF.

This sequence joins TRBV3-1 and TRBJ2-1; 10 bases agree with TRBD2. The CDR3 consists of 15 residues. Trimming cost V 1 base and J 7 bases; bases outside gene matches: 4. CDR1 and CDR2 from the germline V gene are LGHDT and YNNKEL (reference sequence). CDR3: CASSQAGLAKNEQFF. In DNA, the CDR3 is TGTGCCAGCAGCCAAGCGGGACTAGCGAAAAATGAGCAGTTCTTC.